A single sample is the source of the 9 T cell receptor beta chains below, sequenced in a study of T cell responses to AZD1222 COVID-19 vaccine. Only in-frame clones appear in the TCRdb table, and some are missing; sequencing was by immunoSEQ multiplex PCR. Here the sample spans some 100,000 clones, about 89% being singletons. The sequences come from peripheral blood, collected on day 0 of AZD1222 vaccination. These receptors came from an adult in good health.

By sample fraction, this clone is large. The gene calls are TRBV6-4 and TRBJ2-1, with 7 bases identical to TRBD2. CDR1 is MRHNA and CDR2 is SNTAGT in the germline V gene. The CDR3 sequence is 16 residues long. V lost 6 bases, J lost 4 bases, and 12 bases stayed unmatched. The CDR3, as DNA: TGTGCCAGCAGGGATCCCAGGGAGGGCCTTTACAATGAGCAGTTCTTC. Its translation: CASRDPREGLYNEQFF.

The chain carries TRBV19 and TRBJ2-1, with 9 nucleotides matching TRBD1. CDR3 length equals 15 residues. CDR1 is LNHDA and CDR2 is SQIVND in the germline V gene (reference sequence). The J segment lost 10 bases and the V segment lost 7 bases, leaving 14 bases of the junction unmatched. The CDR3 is CASKASGTGFLEQFF. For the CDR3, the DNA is TGTGCCAGTAAGGCGTCGGGGACAGGGTTTCTAGAGCAGTTCTTC.

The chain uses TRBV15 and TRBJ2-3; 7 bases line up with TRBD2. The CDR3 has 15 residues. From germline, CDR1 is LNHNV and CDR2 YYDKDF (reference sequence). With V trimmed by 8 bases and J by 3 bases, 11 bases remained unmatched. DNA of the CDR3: TGTGCCACCGAACTGGGCGGGAGAGGGACAGATACGCAGTATTTT. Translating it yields CATELGGRGTDTQYF.

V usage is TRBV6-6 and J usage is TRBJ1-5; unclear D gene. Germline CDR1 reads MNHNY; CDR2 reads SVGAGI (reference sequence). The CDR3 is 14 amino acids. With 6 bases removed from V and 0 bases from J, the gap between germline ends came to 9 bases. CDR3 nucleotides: TGTGCCAGCAGGAACGGGTATAGCAATCAGCCCCAGCATTTT. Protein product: CASRNGYSNQPQHF.

This CDR3 reads CASQEAAGAEQYF. Here the CDR3 DNA reads TGTGCCAGCCAGGAAGCGGCGGGGGCCGAGCAGTACTTC. The chain has TRBV28 and TRBJ2-7, with TRBD2 as a possible D gene (7 bases). Germline V gene lookup returns CDR1 MDHEN and CDR2 SYDVKM. V was trimmed by 8 bases and J by 6 bases, leaving 17 bases between them. CDR3 size: 13 residues.

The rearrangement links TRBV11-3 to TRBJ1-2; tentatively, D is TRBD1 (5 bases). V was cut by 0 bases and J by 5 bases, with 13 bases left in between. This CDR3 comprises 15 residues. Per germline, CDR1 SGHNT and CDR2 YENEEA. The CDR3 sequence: CASSLDHRAGYGYTF. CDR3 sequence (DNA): TGTGCCAGCAGCTTAGATCATAGGGCAGGGTATGGCTACACCTTC.

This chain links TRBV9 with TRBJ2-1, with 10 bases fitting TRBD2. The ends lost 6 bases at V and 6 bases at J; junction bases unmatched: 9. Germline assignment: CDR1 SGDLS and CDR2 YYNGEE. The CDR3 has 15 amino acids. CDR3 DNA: TGTGCCAGCACCAAGCTAGCGGGAGTAATCAATGAGCAGTTCTTC. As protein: CASTKLAGVINEQFF.

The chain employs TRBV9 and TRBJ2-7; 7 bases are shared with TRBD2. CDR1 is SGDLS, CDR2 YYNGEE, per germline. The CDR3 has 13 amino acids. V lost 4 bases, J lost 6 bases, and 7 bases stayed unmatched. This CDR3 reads CASSPRGGREQYF. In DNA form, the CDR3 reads TGTGCCAGCAGCCCCCGGGGAGGGCGCGAGCAGTACTTC.

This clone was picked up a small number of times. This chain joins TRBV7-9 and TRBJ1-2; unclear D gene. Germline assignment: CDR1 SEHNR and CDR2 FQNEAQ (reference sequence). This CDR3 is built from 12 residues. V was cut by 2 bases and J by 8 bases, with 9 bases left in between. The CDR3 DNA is TGTGCCAGCAGCTTAAGGGTCGGCGGCTACACCTTC. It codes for CASSLRVGGYTF. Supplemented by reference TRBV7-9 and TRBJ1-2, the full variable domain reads DTGVSQNPRHKITKRGQNVTFRCDPISEHNRLYWYRQTLGQGPEFLTYFQNEAQLEKSRLLSDRFSAERPKGSFSTLEIQRTEQGDSAMYLCASSLRVGGYTFGSGTRLTVV.